This T cell receptor (beta chain) stems from a study of blood T cell repertoires in COVID-19. For the study at large: In each case, the material was cDNA or gDNA derived from T cells, B-cell-depleted T cells, or PBMCs.

In the study's own analysis: Estimates of nucleated cell counts were drawn from the amplification of reference gene primers. Repertoires were generated with immunoSEQ multiplex PCR, while TCRdb's copy carries only in-frame clones and drops some. That table furnishes V, J and clone size, whereas the DNA furnished D and trimming. The table records approximately 210,000 clones, 70% to 90% of them present only once. The sequenced sample consisted of peripheral blood. This sequence originates from a man younger than 40 who had recovered from COVID-19.

The CDR3 nucleotides read TGTGCCAGCAGCTCCCTTACAGGGATGGATTATGGCTACACCTTC. As protein: CASSSLTGMDYGYTF. V and J are TRBV5-6 and TRBJ1-2, with a tentative D call TRBD1 (6 bases). V was clipped by 3 bases and J by 5 bases, with 17 bases between them. This CDR3 region has 15 residues. CDR1 SGHDT and CDR2 YYEEEE come from the germline V gene.